Each of the 21 T cell receptor beta chains below was sequenced from the same sample in a study of neurological immune-mediated disorders. In TCRdb, the 5' RACE reads were re-called with MiXCR into one record per CDR3 protein. The table lists approximately 40,000 distinct CDR3 sequences, approximately 10% of them singletons. The source material was PBMCs. The receptors originated from a woman in her thirties with HTLV-1-associated myelopathy (HAM/TSP).

About this clonotype: One base away lies a much larger clone, so this may be a sequencing read error. The chain has TRBV20-1 and TRBJ2-3, with a weak D call TRBD1 (7 bases). Looked up from germline, CDR1 is DFQATT and CDR2 is SNEGSKA (reference sequence). The CDR3 length is 14 residues. Trimming removed 5 bases at V and 6 bases at J, with 18 bases between. This CDR3 reads CSACPGGSLDTQYF. CDR3 in DNA: TGCAGTGCTTGCCCAGGGGGGAGTCTGGATACGCAGTATTTT.

The chain is built from TRBV30 and TRBJ1-2; D might be TRBD1 (6 bases). The germline V and J ends were trimmed by 2 bases and 2 bases, with 6 bases remaining between them. The germline V gene has CDR1 GTSNPN and CDR2 SVGIG (reference sequence). This CDR3 spans 12 amino acids. CDR3 DNA sequence: TGTGCCTGGAGTACAGGGAACTATGGCTACACCTTC. As protein: CAWSTGNYGYTF.

This clonotype came up many times. This chain joins TRBV7-9 and TRBJ2-3; D is possibly TRBD2 (5 bases). Trimming shortened V by 6 bases and J by 6 bases, and 19 bases separated the two germline ends. The V gene's germline CDR1 is SEHNR and CDR2 FQNEAQ (reference sequence). The CDR3 runs 15 residues. This CDR3 is CASRRTGIQVDTQYF. CDR3 bases: TGTGCCAGCAGACGGACTGGGATTCAGGTCGATACGCAGTATTTT.

This clonotype was observed many times. The genes are TRBV5-1 and TRBJ2-4; 7 bases match TRBD1. The V gene's germline CDR1 is SGHRS and CDR2 YFSETQ. This CDR3 spans 13 amino acids. The V and J ends lost 0 bases and 6 bases, in that order; junction bases with no gene match: 0. In DNA, the CDR3 is TGCGCCAGCAGCTTGGGACAGGGAAACATTCAGTACTTC. Amino acids: CASSLGQGNIQYF.

This clonotype was seen ten or more times. The V call is TRBV20-1, the J call TRBJ2-4; TRBD1 aligns across 9 bases. The V gene's germline CDR1 is DFQATT and CDR2 SNEGSKA (reference sequence). After removal of 3 bases from V and 0 bases from J, the junction contained 3 bases not matched to a gene. CDR3 size: 15 residues. The DNA for the CDR3 is TGCAGTGCTAGGGACAGGGGACTAGCCAAAAACATTCAGTACTTC. Protein product: CSARDRGLAKNIQYF.

This clonotype was seen repeatedly, ten times or more. The chain joins TRBV20-1 to TRBJ2-3; 10 bases match TRBD2. V was pared by 7 bases and J by 7 bases, with 8 bases of the junction left unmatched. CDR1 DFQATT and CDR2 SNEGSKA come from the germline V gene (reference sequence). The CDR3 sequence is 13 residues long. The CDR3 nucleotides read TGCAGTGTCAGCGGGGGGGCCGGAAATACGCAGTATTTT. It translates to CSVSGGAGNTQYF.

In its sample, this clonotype was seen many times. V is TRBV10-2 and J is TRBJ2-7; D is perhaps TRBD1 (6 bases). V was cut by 4 bases and J by 2 bases, with 12 bases left in between. Germline V CDR1 and CDR2: WSHSY, SAAADI. The CDR3 spans 14 residues. The CDR3: CASSVQGPAYEQYF. Here the CDR3 DNA reads TGCGCCAGCAGTGTACAGGGTCCGGCCTACGAGCAGTACTTC.

This clonotype is labeled medium-sized. This CDR3 is CAISSASGNTIYF. CDR3 sequence (DNA): TGTGCCATTTCTTCGGCTTCTGGAAACACCATATATTTT. The rearrangement uses TRBV10-3 and TRBJ1-3; D unresolved. Germline V gene sequence: CDR1 ENHRY, CDR2 SYGVKD. This CDR3 spans 13 amino acids. V was shortened by 9 bases and J by 1 base, with 10 bases between the two germline ends.

The rearrangement uses TRBV18 and TRBJ1-1; D gene unclear. The V gene lost 7 bases and the J gene lost 3 bases, with 15 bases spanning the gap. In germline, CDR1 is KGHSH, CDR2 LQKENI. The CDR3 covers 14 residues. The CDR3 here is CASLARSGDTEAFF. The CDR3 DNA sequence: TGTGCCAGCTTAGCCCGCAGTGGGGACACTGAAGCTTTCTTT. The full variable domain, in which reference TRBV18 and TRBJ1-1 provide the parts outside the CDR3, is NAGVMQNPRHLVRRRGQEARLRCSPMKGHSHVYWYRQLPEEGLKFMVYLQKENIIDESGMPKERFSAEFPKEGPSILRIQQVVRGDSAAYFCASLARSGDTEAFFGQGTRLTVV.

This clonotype came up many times. CDR3 nucleotides: TGCAGCGCTGGCTCGTACAATGAGCAGTTCTTC. Protein sequence: CSAGSYNEQFF. The chain recombines TRBV29-1 with TRBJ2-1, with no clear D. Trimming removed 7 bases from V and 4 bases from J, with 8 bases in between. CDR3 length: 11 residues. The germline V gene has CDR1 SQVTM and CDR2 ANQGSEA.

This clonotype showed up many times. The chain joins TRBV20-1 to TRBJ2-7, with a tentative D call TRBD1 (6 bases). The CDR3 extends over 14 amino acids. The V gene's germline CDR1 is DFQATT and CDR2 SNEGSKA (reference sequence). Trimming left V 2 bases short and J 2 bases short, with 13 bases between. This CDR3 reads CSARMSDRPYEQYF. CDR3 sequence (DNA): TGCAGTGCTAGAATGTCGGACAGACCCTACGAGCAGTACTTC.

As regards this clonotype: The limits of the CDR3 on the DNA are not certain, so only TCRdb's listed CDR3 is given. The chain couples TRBV7-8 to TRBJ1-5; TRBD1 is the table's D call, not checked against the DNA. Germline CDR1 is SGHVS and CDR2 is FQNEAQ. Termini included, the CDR3 measures 23 amino acids. CDR3 sequence: CASSFYICSAPTSGTGPNQPQHF.

The chain uses TRBV29-1 and TRBJ1-2; D ambiguous. The CDR3 loop spans 14 amino acids. The germline V and J ends were trimmed by 4 bases and 1 base, with 13 bases remaining between them. Germline CDR1 and CDR2: SQVTM and ANQGSEA. The CDR3 region is CSVGPWGNNYGYTF. The CDR3 DNA sequence: TGCAGCGTTGGTCCCTGGGGTAATAACTATGGCTACACCTTC.

Only a few counts were recorded for this clonotype. For the CDR3, the DNA is TGTGCCAGCTCACTAGGGTCTACAGATACGCAGTATTTT. Translation gives CASSLGSTDTQYF. The chain employs TRBV18 and TRBJ2-3; D is uncertain. V dropped 4 bases and J dropped 3 bases, with 8 bases sitting between them. CDR1 and CDR2 from the germline V gene are KGHSH and LQKENI. CDR3 size: 13 residues. Together with reference TRBV18 and TRBJ2-3, the CDR3 gives the full variable domain: NAGVMQNPRHLVRRRGQEARLRCSPMKGHSHVYWYRQLPEEGLKFMVYLQKENIIDESGMPKERFSAEFPKEGPSILRIQQVVRGDSAAYFCASSLGSTDTQYFGPGTRLTVL.

Comments on this clonotype: Just one base apart from a much larger clone, this may be a read error. The chain joins TRBV29-1 to TRBJ1-2; no firm D call. Per germline, CDR1 SQVTM and CDR2 ANQGSEA. Trimming pared 6 bases from V and 4 bases from J, leaving 9 bases between. The CDR3 sequence is 11 residues long. The CDR3 protein is CSVPVSYGYTF. CDR3 DNA sequence: TGCAGCGTCCCGGTCTCCTATGGCTACACCTTC.

This clonotype was picked up many times. The gene calls are TRBV6-5 and TRBJ2-1; D perhaps matches TRBD1 (5 bases). V was cut by 0 bases and J by 2 bases, with 11 bases left in between. The CDR3 contains 16 residues. In germline, CDR1 is MNHEY, CDR2 SVGAGI. The CDR3 region has the DNA TGTGCCAGCAGTTACTCCGCAGGGCGCCCCTACAATGAGCAGTTCTTC. Its translation is CASSYSAGRPYNEQFF.

This clonotype was counted between two and nine times. This chain joins TRBV18 and TRBJ1-6; a weak D match, TRBD1 (6 bases). Germline V gene data show CDR1 as KGHSH and CDR2 as LQKENI. This CDR3 is built from 13 residues. V lost 3 bases and J 9 bases, leaving 9 bases between the germline ends. The CDR3 coding sequence is TGTGCCAGCTCACCCGACAGGTTTTCACCCCTCCACTTT. This translates into CASSPDRFSPLHF.

This clonotype showed up many times. The genes are TRBV5-1 and TRBJ1-6; TRBD1 is a possible D gene (6 bases). Germline V CDR1 and CDR2: SGHRS, YFSETQ. CDR3 length: 14 amino acids. Trimming shortened V by 2 bases and J by 7 bases, and 10 bases separated the two germline ends. CDR3 amino acids: CASSFYRENSPLHF. CDR3 in DNA: TGCGCCAGCAGCTTCTACAGGGAAAATTCACCCCTCCACTTT.

This clonotype was counted ten times or more. The genes are TRBV7-2 and TRBJ2-3; 8 bases map to TRBD2. With 4 bases clipped from V and 4 bases from J, the junction kept 7 bases outside the gene matches. CDR1 is SGHTA and CDR2 is FQGNSA in the germline V gene. The CDR3 sequence is 15 residues long. This CDR3 is CASSSTGGGADTQYF. The CDR3 DNA follows: TGTGCCAGCAGCTCCACGGGGGGGGGGGCAGATACGCAGTATTTT.

This clonotype occurred many times. V and J are TRBV20-1 and TRBJ2-7; D ambiguous. This CDR3 is 12 amino acids long. CDR1 is DFQATT and CDR2 is SNEGSKA in the germline V gene (reference sequence). Trimming shortened V by 0 bases and J by 6 bases, and 9 bases separated the two germline ends. This CDR3 reads CSAREGYAEQYF. For the CDR3, the DNA is TGCAGTGCTAGAGAGGGGTATGCCGAGCAGTACTTC.

This clonotype was observed at least ten times. V gene TRBV5-1 combines with J gene TRBJ2-7; the D gene is possibly TRBD2 (5 bases). CDR3 length: 15 residues. The germline CDR1 and CDR2 sequences are SGHRS and YFSETQ. Trimming took off 0 bases at V and 0 bases at J, with 10 bases between the two ends. CDR3 DNA: TGCGCCAGCAGCTTGGATAGCGCTCACTCCTACGAGCAGTACTTC. The encoded protein is CASSLDSAHSYEQYF.